These 2 T cell receptor beta chains share one sample of origin, sequenced in a study of T cells after yellow fever vaccination. Via MiXCR, TCRdb re-called the 5' RACE reads, giving one row per CDR3 protein. Of 300,000 or so distinct CDR3 sequences in the sample, 13% are singletons; the top ten hold less than 0.55%. The input for sequencing was CD4+ T cells sorted from PBMCs, taken 45 days after the yellow fever booster vaccination. The source is a man younger than 40 who received the YFV17D yellow fever vaccine.

This clonotype was recorded a few times. The rearrangement links TRBV18 to TRBJ2-6; D tentatively fits TRBD1 or TRBD2 (5 bases each). CDR1 KGHSH and CDR2 LQKENI come from the germline V gene. V was clipped by 1 base and J by 11 bases, with 15 bases between them. The CDR3 loop spans 15 amino acids. The CDR3 DNA follows: TGTGCCAGCTCACCACTAGGGGACGGTGTAGACGTCCTGACTTTC. Its translation is CASSPLGDGVDVLTF.

V is TRBV5-1 and J is TRBJ2-6; weak D call: TRBD1 (5 bases). This CDR3 is 17 amino acids long. Germline CDR1 and CDR2: SGHRS and YFSETQ. The germline V and J ends were trimmed by 3 bases and 0 bases, with 13 bases remaining between them. DNA of the CDR3: TGCGCCAGCAGCTACTCAGGGTCTAACTCTGGGGCCAACGTCCTGACTTTC. Translating it yields CASSYSGSNSGANVLTF.